Listed here is a single T cell receptor (beta chain). The source of the sample is a study of T cell responses to AZD1222 COVID-19 vaccine. Profiled with immunoSEQ multiplex PCR; TCRdb holds only in-frame clones, not every one. The table has about 28,000 clones, about 77% seen once. V was shortened by 0 bases and J by 6 bases, with 13 bases between the two germline ends. CDR3 length: 15 amino acids. The germline V gene encodes CDR1 SGHDT and CDR2 YYEEEE. The origin of this receptor is an adult in good health. The specimen comprised peripheral blood, sampled on day 0 of AZD1222 vaccination. This chain joins TRBV5-6 and TRBJ1-5; no firm D call. CDR3 sequence: CASSLAASIAQPQHF. Here the CDR3 DNA reads TGTGCCAGCAGCTTGGCCGCTAGTATTGCTCAGCCCCAGCATTTT.